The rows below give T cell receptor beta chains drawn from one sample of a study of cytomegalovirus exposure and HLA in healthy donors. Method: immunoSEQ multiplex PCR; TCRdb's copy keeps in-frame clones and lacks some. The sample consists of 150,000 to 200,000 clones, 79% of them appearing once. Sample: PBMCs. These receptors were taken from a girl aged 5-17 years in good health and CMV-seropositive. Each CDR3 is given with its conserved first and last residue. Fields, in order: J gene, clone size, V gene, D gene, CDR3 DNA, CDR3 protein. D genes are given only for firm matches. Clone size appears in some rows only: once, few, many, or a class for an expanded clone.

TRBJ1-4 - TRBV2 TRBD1 TGTGCCAGCAGGACCGGGACAGTGAATGAAAAACTGTTTTTT CASRTGTVNEKLFF
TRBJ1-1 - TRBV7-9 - TGTGCCAGCAGCCCCAGTGGGAGTTACACTGAAGCTTTCTTT CASSPSGSYTEAFF
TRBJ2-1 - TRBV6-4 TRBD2 TGTGCCAGCAGTGCCGGGACTAGCGCAGATGAGCAGTTCTTC CASSAGTSADEQFF
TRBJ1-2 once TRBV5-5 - TGTGCCAGCAGCTCCGACCTTTTGACAGCTAACTATGGCTACACCTTC CASSSDLLTANYGYTF
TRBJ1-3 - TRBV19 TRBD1 TGTGCCAGTAGTATACTGGGACAGGGAATCGGAAACACCATATATTTT CASSILGQGIGNTIYF
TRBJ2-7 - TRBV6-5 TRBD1 TGTGCCAGCACAGGGGGCTCGGGATACGAGCAGTACTTC CASTGGSGYEQYF
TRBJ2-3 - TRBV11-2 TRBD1 TGTGCCAGCAGCCCTACCCGGGACAGGGAATTGGATACGCAGTATTTT CASSPTRDRELDTQYF
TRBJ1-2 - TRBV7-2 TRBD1 TGTGCCAGCAGCACCCGGACAGGGGAAAACTATGGCTACACCTTC CASSTRTGENYGYTF
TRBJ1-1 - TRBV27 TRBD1 TGTGCCAGCAGTCCATCCGGACAGGGGGCTGGCACTGAAGCTTTCTTT CASSPSGQGAGTEAFF
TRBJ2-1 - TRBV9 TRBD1 TGTGCCAGCAGGAGATCCGGGACAGGGGTCGGTGGGCAGTTCTTC CASRRSGTGVGGQFF
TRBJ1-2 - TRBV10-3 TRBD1 TGTGCCATCAGTGAGTTAGAGGACAGGGGAAAGGGCTACACCTTC CAISELEDRGKGYTF
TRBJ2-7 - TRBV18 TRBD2 TGTGCCAGCTCACCACGGAGACTAGCGGAAGGTCTCCACGAGCAGTACTTC CASSPRRLAEGLHEQYF
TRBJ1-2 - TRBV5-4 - TGTGCCAGCAGCCTTGACAGATATGGCTACACCTTC CASSLDRYGYTF
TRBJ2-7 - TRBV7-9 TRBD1 TGTGCCAGCAGCCGGACAGGGAACTACGAGCAGTACTTC CASSRTGNYEQYF
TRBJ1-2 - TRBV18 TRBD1 TGTGCCAGCTCACCACTGACAGGGGACGGCTACACCTTC CASSPLTGDGYTF
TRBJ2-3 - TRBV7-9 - TGTGCCAGCAGCGTTCTAGGGGGTGTCTCCACAGATACGCAGTATTTT CASSVLGGVSTDTQYF
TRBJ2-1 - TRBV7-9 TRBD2 TGTGCCAGCAGCGCCGCGGGGGGGAATTGGAATGAGCAGTTCTTC CASSAAGGNWNEQFF
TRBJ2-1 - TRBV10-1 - TGCGCCAGCAGTGAGTCGTTATCTTTCTACAATGAGCAGTTCTTC CASSESLSFYNEQFF
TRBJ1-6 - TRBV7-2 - TGTGCCAGCAGCTTAGGTGGAGATAATTCACCCCTCCACTTT CASSLGGDNSPLHF
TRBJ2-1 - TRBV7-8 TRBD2 TGTGCCAGCAGCTTAGTGGTAGCGGGGGGCCCTCCCTCCTACAATGAGCAGTTCTTC CASSLVVAGGPPSYNEQFF
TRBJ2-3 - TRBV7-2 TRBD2 TGTGCCAGCAGCTCCCAGTCCGGGACTAGCGTAGATACGCAGTATTTT CASSSQSGTSVDTQYF
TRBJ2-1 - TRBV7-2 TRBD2 TGTGCCAGCAGCCCTCGCAGCGGGGGGGCCAAGGAGCAGTTCTTC CASSPRSGGAKEQFF
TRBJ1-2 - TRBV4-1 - TGCGCCAGCAGCCAAGTCGGCAGGACTAACTATGGCTACACCTTC CASSQVGRTNYGYTF
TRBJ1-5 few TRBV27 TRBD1 TGTGCCAGCAGTCTCGGACAGGGGGCCAGCAATCAGCCCCAGCATTTT CASSLGQGASNQPQHF
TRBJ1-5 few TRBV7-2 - TGTGCCTCCGGTCTGAGGGGCAATCAGCCCCAGCATTTT CASGLRGNQPQHF
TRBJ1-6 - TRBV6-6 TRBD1 TGTGCCAGCAGTAGGGCAGGGGGAAATAATTCACCCCTCCACTTT CASSRAGGNNSPLHF
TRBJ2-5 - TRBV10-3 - TGTGCCACCGACACGGGGGGCCCCCAAGAGACCCAGTACTTC CATDTGGPQETQYF
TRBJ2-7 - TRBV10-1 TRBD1 TGCGCCAGCAGTGCCGACGGGACAGATAACACCTACGAGCAGTACTTC CASSADGTDNTYEQYF
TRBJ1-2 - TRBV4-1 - TGCGCCAGCAGCCCACTGGGCCAGCGCTACACCTTC CASSPLGQRYTF
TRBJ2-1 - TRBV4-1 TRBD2 TGCGCCAGCAGCCAGATGGGGGGGAATGAGCAGTTCTTC CASSQMGGNEQFF
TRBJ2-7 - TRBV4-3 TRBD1 TGCGCCAGCAGTCTAGACAGGACAGGACCCTACGAGCAGTACTTC CASSLDRTGPYEQYF
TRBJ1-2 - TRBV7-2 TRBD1 TGTGCCAGCAGCCGGGACAGGGGATCTGATCGCTATGGCTACACCTTC CASSRDRGSDRYGYTF
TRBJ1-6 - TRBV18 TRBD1 TGTGCCAGCTCACCCACAGGGGTGGGGAATTCACCCCTCCACTTT CASSPTGVGNSPLHF
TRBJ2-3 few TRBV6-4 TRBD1 TGTGCCAGCAGTGAGAAGGGGGCCCCAGATACGCAGTATTTT CASSEKGAPDTQYF
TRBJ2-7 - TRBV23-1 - TGCGCCAGCAGTCAATCAGGGAAGAAGACCGGGGACTACGAGCAGTACTTC CASSQSGKKTGDYEQYF
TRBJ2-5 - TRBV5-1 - TGCGCCAGCAGCTTGGAGGCTAGCTTGGAGACCCAGTACTTC CASSLEASLETQYF
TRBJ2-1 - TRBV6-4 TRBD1 TGTGCCAGCCCGCGGACAGGGAGCTCCTACAATGAGCAGTTCTTC CASPRTGSSYNEQFF
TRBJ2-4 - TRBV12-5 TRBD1 TGTGCTAGTGGTTCCGGACAGGGTGGTCAAAACATTCAGTACTTC CASGSGQGGQNIQYF
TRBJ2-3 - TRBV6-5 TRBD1 TGTGCCAGCAGTACGAGACAGGGACCCCTTCCTGATTTT CASSTRQGPLPDF
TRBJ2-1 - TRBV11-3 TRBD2 TGTGCCAGCAGCTTTAGAGTAGCGGGTAGTCGAGATGAGCAGTTCTTC CASSFRVAGSRDEQFF
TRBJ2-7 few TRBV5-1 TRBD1 TGCGCCAGCAGCGCGGGGGTTGGGACAGGGCCCGAGCAGTACTTC CASSAGVGTGPEQYF
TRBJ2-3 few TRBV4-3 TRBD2 TGCGCCAGCAGCCAAGTAATGGCGGGGGGGCGGGCAGATACGCAGTATTTT CASSQVMAGGRADTQYF
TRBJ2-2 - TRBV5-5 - TGTGCCAGCAGCTTTATGAGTGAGGTCCCCACGGAAGCCGGGGAGCTGTTTTTT CASSFMSEVPTEAGELFF
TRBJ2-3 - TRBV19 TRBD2 TGTGCCAGTAGTATAGCATCTAGCGGGGGCCTCACAGATACGCAGTATTTT CASSIASSGGLTDTQYF